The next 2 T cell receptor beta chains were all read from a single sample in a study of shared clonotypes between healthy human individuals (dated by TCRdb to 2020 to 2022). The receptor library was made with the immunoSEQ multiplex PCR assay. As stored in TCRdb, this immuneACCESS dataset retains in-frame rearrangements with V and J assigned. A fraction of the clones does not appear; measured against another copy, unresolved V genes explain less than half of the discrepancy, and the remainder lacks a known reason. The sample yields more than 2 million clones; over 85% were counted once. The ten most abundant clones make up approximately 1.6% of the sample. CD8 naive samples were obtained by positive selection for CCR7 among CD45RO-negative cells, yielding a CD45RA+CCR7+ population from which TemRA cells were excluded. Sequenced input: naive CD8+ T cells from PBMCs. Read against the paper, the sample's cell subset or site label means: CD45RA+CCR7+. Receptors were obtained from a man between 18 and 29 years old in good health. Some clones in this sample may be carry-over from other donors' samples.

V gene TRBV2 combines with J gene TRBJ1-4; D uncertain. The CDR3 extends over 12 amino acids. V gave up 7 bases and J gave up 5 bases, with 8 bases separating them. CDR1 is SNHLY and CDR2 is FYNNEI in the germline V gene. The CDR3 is CASIRENEKLFF. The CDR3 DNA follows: TGTGCCAGCATTCGGGAAAATGAAAAACTGTTTTTT.

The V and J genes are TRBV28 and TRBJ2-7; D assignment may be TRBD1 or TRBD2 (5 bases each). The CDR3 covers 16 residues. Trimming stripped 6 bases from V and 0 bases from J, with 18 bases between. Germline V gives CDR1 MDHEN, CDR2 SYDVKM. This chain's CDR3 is CASSPRRGGSSYEQYF. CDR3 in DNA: TGTGCCAGCAGCCCCCGTCGGGGCGGATCCTCCTACGAGCAGTACTTC.